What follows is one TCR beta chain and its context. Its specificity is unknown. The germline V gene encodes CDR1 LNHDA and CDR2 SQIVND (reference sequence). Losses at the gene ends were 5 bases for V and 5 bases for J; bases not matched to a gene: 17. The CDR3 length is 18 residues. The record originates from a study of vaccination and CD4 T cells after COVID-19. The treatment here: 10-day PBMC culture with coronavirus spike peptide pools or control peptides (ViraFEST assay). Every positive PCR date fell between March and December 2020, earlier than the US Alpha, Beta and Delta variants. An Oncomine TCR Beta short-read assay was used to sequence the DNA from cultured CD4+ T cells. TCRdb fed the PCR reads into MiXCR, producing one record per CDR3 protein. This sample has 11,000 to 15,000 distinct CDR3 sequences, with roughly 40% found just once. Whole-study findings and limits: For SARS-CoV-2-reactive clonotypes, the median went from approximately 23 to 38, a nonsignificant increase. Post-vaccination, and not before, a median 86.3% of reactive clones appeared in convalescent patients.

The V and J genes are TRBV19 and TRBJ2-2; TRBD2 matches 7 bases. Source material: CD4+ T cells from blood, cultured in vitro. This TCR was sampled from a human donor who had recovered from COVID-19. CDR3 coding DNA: TGTGCCAGTAGTTTTCGCACCCGGGGCCGGGGAGGGACCGGGGAGCTGTTTTTT. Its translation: CASSFRTRGRGGTGELFF. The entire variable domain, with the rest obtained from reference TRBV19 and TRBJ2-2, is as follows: DGGITQSPKYLFRKEGQNVTLSCEQNLNHDAMYWYRQDPGQGLRLIYYSQIVNDFQKGDIAEGYSVSREKKESFPLTVTSAQKNPTAFYLCASSFRTRGRGGTGELFFGEGSRLTVL.